This TCR beta chain was documented in a study of breast tumors, draining lymph nodes, adjacent tissues. Study-wide results and limits: Most tumor T cells seemingly derive from lymph node, then expand in tumor.

This CDR3 is built from 13 residues. V lost 2 bases to trimming and J lost 5 bases, with 6 bases between them. Germline CDR1 is SEHNR and CDR2 is FQNEAQ (reference sequence). Many counts were recorded for this clonotype. Its antigen is undetermined. TCRdb re-called the multiplex PCR reads through MiXCR, storing one row per CDR3 protein. Of under 250,000 distinct CDR3 sequences listed, 32% are singletons. Axillary draining lymph nodes of breast cancer patients supplied the node samples. The V gene is TRBV7-9, the J gene TRBJ1-4; D gene ambiguous. This receptor was taken from a female donor with breast cancer. Some clones in this sample may be carry-over from other donors' samples. The sequencing sample was made of axillary lymph node tissue. The CDR3 sequence: CASSLSLNEKLFF. The CDR3, as DNA: TGTGCCAGCAGCTTAAGTCTGAATGAAAAACTGTTTTTT.